The rows below give T cell receptor beta chains drawn from one sample of a study of shared clonotypes between healthy human individuals. Assay used: immunoSEQ multiplex PCR; TCRdb lists only in-frame clones, some missing. The sample includes approximately 500,000 clones, about 78% seen only once; the top ten take around 12%. The sample comprised PBMCs. Source of these receptors: a woman aged 40 to 50 in good health. Some clones in this sample may be carry-over from other donors' samples. The CDR3 runs from the conserved cysteine through the conserved F or W. A D gene is named only where the DNA matches it firmly. Clone size appears in some rows only: once, few, many, or a class for an expanded clone.

V: TRBV6-5; size: NA; D: NA; J: TRBJ1-1; DNA: TGTGCCAGCAGTTACTTGCAGGGAGGGACTGAAGCTTTCTTT; CDR3: CASSYLQGGTEAFF
V: TRBV7-8; size: NA; D: NA; J: TRBJ2-3; DNA: TGTGCCAGCAGTTCCGGGGTGGATACGCAGTATTTT; CDR3: CASSSGVDTQYF
V: TRBV19; size: few; D: NA; J: TRBJ1-5; DNA: TGTGCCAGTAGTATTAGCAGAGACCAGCCCCAGCATTTT; CDR3: CASSISRDQPQHF
V: TRBV2; size: NA; D: NA; J: TRBJ2-2; DNA: TGTGCCAGCAGTGAAGGCAGTGGAGGTAACACCGGGGAGCTGTTTTTT; CDR3: CASSEGSGGNTGELFF
V: TRBV7-9; size: few; D: NA; J: TRBJ2-1; DNA: TGTGCCAGCAGCTTAGCCGCGACCCCTCGCTCCTACAATGAGCAGTTCTTC; CDR3: CASSLAATPRSYNEQFF
V: TRBV15; size: NA; D: NA; J: TRBJ1-1; DNA: TGTGCCACCAGCATAGGGCTAACGAACCAGAACACTGAAGCTTTCTTT; CDR3: CATSIGLTNQNTEAFF
V: TRBV4-1; size: NA; D: NA; J: TRBJ2-1; DNA: TGCGCCAGCAGCCAATTCCATGTCTCCTACAATGAGCAGTTCTTC; CDR3: CASSQFHVSYNEQFF
V: TRBV7-9; size: NA; D: TRBD2; J: TRBJ2-1; DNA: TGTGCCAGCAGCTTAGAGGCCCTAGCGGGAAGGCAAGGGCAGTTCTTC; CDR3: CASSLEALAGRQGQFF
V: TRBV27; size: NA; D: TRBD1; J: TRBJ1-2; DNA: TGTGCCAGCAGTTCAGCTCCGGGACAGCGCGGCTACACCTTC; CDR3: CASSSAPGQRGYTF
V: TRBV28; size: many; D: NA; J: TRBJ1-2; DNA: TGTGCCATCCGGGGGGGGGACTATGGCTACACCTTC; CDR3: CAIRGGDYGYTF
V: TRBV11-2; size: NA; D: NA; J: TRBJ2-3; DNA: TGTGCCAGCAGCCCAGTCTGGCAGGGGGGCATAAAGCAGTATTTT; CDR3: CASSPVWQGGIKQYF
V: TRBV4-1; size: few; D: NA; J: TRBJ2-5; DNA: TGCGCCAGCAGCCTCGGGACACCAAGAGAGACCCAGTACTTC; CDR3: CASSLGTPRETQYF
V: TRBV29-1; size: NA; D: TRBD2; J: TRBJ2-3; DNA: TGCAGCGTTGAAGATGTCGGGGGGGGACTAGCGGGAATCAGCACAGATACGCAGTATTTT; CDR3: CSVEDVGGGLAGISTDTQYF
V: TRBV10-3; size: NA; D: NA; J: TRBJ2-1; DNA: TGTGCCATCAGTAGGGTAGGAGAGCAGTTCTTC; CDR3: CAISRVGEQFF
V: TRBV11-1; size: NA; D: TRBD1; J: TRBJ2-2; DNA: TGTGCCAGCAGGTTGGGGACAGGGGCCACCGGGGAGCTGTTTTTT; CDR3: CASRLGTGATGELFF
V: TRBV29-1; size: NA; D: NA; J: TRBJ2-7; DNA: TGCAGCGTTGCCTCAGGGAGTGGGGAGCAGTACTTC; CDR3: CSVASGSGEQYF
V: TRBV7-8; size: NA; D: TRBD1; J: TRBJ1-1; DNA: TGTGCCAGCAGCTTAGTGCAGGGGGCGACCACTGAAGCTTTCTTT; CDR3: CASSLVQGATTEAFF
V: TRBV4-2; size: NA; D: NA; J: TRBJ2-5; DNA: TGTGCCAGCAGCCAAGATGGGGCCCAGGGGTGGGAGACCCAGTACTTC; CDR3: CASSQDGAQGWETQYF
V: TRBV9; size: NA; D: TRBD1; J: TRBJ1-1; DNA: TGTGCCAGCAGCGTAACAGGGGGCTTAGGAGTAGGTTCCACGAACACTGAAGCTTTCTTT; CDR3: CASSVTGGLGVGSTNTEAFF
V: TRBV10-3; size: once; D: TRBD1; J: TRBJ2-3; DNA: TGTGCCATCAGTGGGACAGGGGGCACAGATACGCAGTATTTT; CDR3: CAISGTGGTDTQYF
V: TRBV7-7; size: NA; D: NA; J: TRBJ2-5; DNA: TGTGCTAGCAGCTTAGTCGGGACACGGGACCAAGAGACCCAGTACTTC; CDR3: CASSLVGTRDQETQYF
V: TRBV23-1; size: few; D: TRBD2; J: TRBJ2-1; DNA: TGCGCCAGCAGTCAATCGGCTAGCGGGAGCTCCTACAATGAGCAGTTCTTC; CDR3: CASSQSASGSSYNEQFF
V: TRBV7-2; size: NA; D: TRBD2; J: TRBJ2-7; DNA: TGTGCCAGCAGCTTAGCTCTAGCGGGACGCGAGCAGTACTTC; CDR3: CASSLALAGREQYF
V: TRBV28; size: once; D: TRBD1; J: TRBJ2-2; DNA: TGTGCCAGCAGTAGGGCAGGGGGCCCATGGAAGAACACCGGGGAGCTGTTTTTT; CDR3: CASSRAGGPWKNTGELFF
V: TRBV30; size: once; D: NA; J: TRBJ1-6; DNA: TGTGCCTGGACTCACGGGACCCCGTCGGAGCCCCTCCACTTT; CDR3: CAWTHGTPSEPLHF
V: TRBV2; size: NA; D: NA; J: TRBJ1-1; DNA: TGTGCCAGCAGTGAAGGTGGCGATTGGGCTTTCTTT; CDR3: CASSEGGDWAFF
V: TRBV28; size: many; D: TRBD1; J: TRBJ2-1; DNA: TGTGCCAGCAGTCGGGACAGGGCGGGCTACAATGAGCAGTTCTTC; CDR3: CASSRDRAGYNEQFF
V: TRBV19; size: NA; D: TRBD1; J: TRBJ1-5; DNA: TGTGCCAGTAGTAAGGGACAGGGTCTGATGCAGCCCCAGCATTTT; CDR3: CASSKGQGLMQPQHF
V: TRBV5-1; size: NA; D: TRBD2; J: TRBJ2-3; DNA: TGCGCCAGCAGCGGCGGGACTAGCGGGGACGGAGGCACAGATACGCAGTATTTT; CDR3: CASSGGTSGDGGTDTQYF
V: TRBV11-3; size: NA; D: TRBD2; J: TRBJ2-7; DNA: TGTGCCAGCAGCTTAACGCGGGAGGGCCCCGAGCAGTACTTC; CDR3: CASSLTREGPEQYF
V: TRBV7-9; size: NA; D: TRBD2; J: TRBJ2-1; DNA: TGTGCCAGCAGCTTAGGCGGGAGCAGGTCCTACAATGAGCAGTTCTTC; CDR3: CASSLGGSRSYNEQFF
V: TRBV6-1; size: NA; D: NA; J: TRBJ1-4; DNA: TGTGCCAGCAGTGAAGGATCGGGGCAGGGGACTGAAAAACTGTTTTTT; CDR3: CASSEGSGQGTEKLFF
V: TRBV27; size: NA; D: TRBD1; J: TRBJ2-3; DNA: TGTGCCAGCAGTTTAGACGAGAGGGGGCTGGCAGCAGATACGCAGTATTTT; CDR3: CASSLDERGLAADTQYF
V: TRBV18; size: NA; D: TRBD1; J: TRBJ2-2; DNA: TGTGCCAGCTCACAATCAAGTTCAGGAGGGACAGGGAACACCGGGGAGCTGTTTTTT; CDR3: CASSQSSSGGTGNTGELFF
V: TRBV11-2; size: NA; D: TRBD2; J: TRBJ2-7; DNA: TGTGCCAGCAGCTTACTAGCGGGAGGGCTCGGGATACACAACGAGCAGTACTTC; CDR3: CASSLLAGGLGIHNEQYF
V: TRBV11-2; size: NA; D: TRBD1; J: TRBJ2-2; DNA: TGTGCCAGCACCCGCCCGGCAGGGGGCGGGGGGGAGCTGTTTTTT; CDR3: CASTRPAGGGGELFF
V: TRBV19; size: NA; D: TRBD2; J: TRBJ2-1; DNA: TGTGCCAGTAGAAACCCGGGACTAGCGGTCAATGAGCAGTTCTTC; CDR3: CASRNPGLAVNEQFF
V: TRBV28; size: NA; D: NA; J: TRBJ2-2; DNA: TGTGCCAGCAGCGAAAGCCGGGCAAAGTTCACCGGGGAGCTGTTTTTT; CDR3: CASSESRAKFTGELFF
V: TRBV27; size: NA; D: NA; J: TRBJ1-1; DNA: TGTGCCAGCAGTTATGGGGAGGGGGTCGGCACTGAAGCTTTCTTT; CDR3: CASSYGEGVGTEAFF
V: TRBV30; size: NA; D: TRBD1; J: TRBJ1-4; DNA: TGTGCCTGGAGCCGAAGGACAGGGCCCGGCGAAAAACTGTTTTTT; CDR3: CAWSRRTGPGEKLFF
V: TRBV10-2; size: NA; D: TRBD1; J: TRBJ1-6; DNA: TGCGCCAGCAGTGACCCGGGGACAGGGCTCCTCCACTTT; CDR3: CASSDPGTGLLHF
V: TRBV27; size: NA; D: NA; J: TRBJ1-5; DNA: TGTGCCAGCAGTTTCGGTTTGTCGGGGAATAGCAATCAGCCCCAGCATTTT; CDR3: CASSFGLSGNSNQPQHF
V: TRBV19; size: NA; D: TRBD1; J: TRBJ2-2; DNA: TGTGCCAGTAGTGACCCCGGGACAGGGGTCACCGGGGAGCTGTTTTTT; CDR3: CASSDPGTGVTGELFF
V: TRBV5-1; size: NA; D: NA; J: TRBJ2-7; DNA: TGCGCCAGCAGCTCCGCCTACGAGCAGTACTTC; CDR3: CASSSAYEQYF
V: TRBV4-1; size: NA; D: NA; J: TRBJ2-7; DNA: TGCGCCAGCAGCCAAGATTGGACACCGGGACTCCCTTCCTACGCGCAGTACTTC; CDR3: CASSQDWTPGLPSYAQYF
V: TRBV7-9; size: NA; D: NA; J: TRBJ2-6; DNA: TGTGCCAGCAGCAAGGGAGGCTTTGGGGCCAACGTCCTGACTTTC; CDR3: CASSKGGFGANVLTF
V: TRBV11-3; size: NA; D: NA; J: TRBJ2-2; DNA: TGTGCCAGCAGCTTTACCTATCCCGGGGAGCTGTTTTTT; CDR3: CASSFTYPGELFF